These T cell receptor beta chains were read from a single sample in a study of early T cells in non-severe SARS-CoV-2 infection. MiXCR, run by TCRdb on the 5' RACE reads, gives a single entry per CDR3 protein. The sample holds 65,000 to 70,000 distinct CDR3 sequences, 9.5% to 15% seen once. The sample comprised whole blood. These receptors were obtained from an adult who was a healthcare worker with PCR-confirmed SARS-CoV-2 infection or an uninfected control (not recorded which). The CDR3 runs from the conserved cysteine through the conserved F or W. Fields, in order: D gene, clone size, J gene, V gene, CDR3 DNA, CDR3 protein. D genes are given only for firm matches. Part of the rows lack a size; the others show once, few, many or a class for expanded clones.

.	many	TRBJ1-5	TRBV20-1	TGCAGTGCGGGAGCAGGGGTCCCTAATCAGCCCCAGCATTTT	CSAGAGVPNQPQHF
.	many	TRBJ1-2	TRBV5-1	TGCGCCAGCGGACCGGGACTGCGGAACTATGGCTACACCTTC	CASGPGLRNYGYTF
.	.	TRBJ2-3	TRBV7-9	TGTGCCAGCAGCGTCCAAGATACGCAGTATTTT	CASSVQDTQYF
TRBD2	.	TRBJ2-2	TRBV29-1	TGCAGCGTTGAAGGGGCTAGCGGGGAAGCCGGGGAGCTGTTTTTT	CSVEGASGEAGELFF
.	.	TRBJ2-3	TRBV20-1	TGCAGTGCTAGAGCTGGGGGACACAGCACAGATACGCAGTATTTT	CSARAGGHSTDTQYF
.	few	TRBJ1-1	TRBV6-5	TGTGCCAGCAGTTACGGTCACCCAGGGGTAGAGACTGAAGCTTTCTTT	CASSYGHPGVETEAFF
.	.	TRBJ1-1	TRBV6-5	TGTGCCAGCAGCCACAGGGCCCCTCAGGGTGAAGCTTTCTTT	CASSHRAPQGEAFF
TRBD1	few	TRBJ1-1	TRBV10-3	TGTGCCGCCTCCCTAGGACAGGTCAACACTGAAGCTTTCTTT	CAASLGQVNTEAFF
.	.	TRBJ1-2	TRBV18	TGTGCCAGCTCACCTCCGGGCAGGTCCTATGGCTACACCTTC	CASSPPGRSYGYTF
.	.	TRBJ1-2	TRBV28	TGTGCCAGTTCTATTACAGGGTCCGGCTACACCTTC	CASSITGSGYTF
.	many	TRBJ2-3	TRBV29-1	TGCAGCGTTGAAGGAGGGGGAGGCACAGATACGCAGTATTTT	CSVEGGGGTDTQYF
.	.	TRBJ1-3	TRBV29-1	TGCAGCGTTGTAGTCCTGGGTAACACCATATATTTT	CSVVVLGNTIYF
TRBD1	few	TRBJ2-7	TRBV5-5	TGTGCCAGCAGCCCGACAGGGAACCCCTACGAGCAGTACTTC	CASSPTGNPYEQYF
.	few	TRBJ1-1	TRBV11-3	TGTGCCAGCAGCTTAGCTCTGACTACTGAAGCTTTCTTT	CASSLALTTEAFF
.	few	TRBJ1-6	TRBV24-1	TGTGCCACCAGTGATTGGGACTGGGACTCCTATAATTCACCCCTCCACTTT	CATSDWDWDSYNSPLHF
TRBD2	.	TRBJ2-3	TRBV6-1	TGTGCCAGCAGCCTAGCGGGGGGATGGGGCACAGATACGCAGTATTTT	CASSLAGGWGTDTQYF
TRBD1	few	TRBJ1-3	TRBV11-2	TGTGCCAGCAGCCCTACAGGGGTCTCCGGAAACACCATATATTTT	CASSPTGVSGNTIYF
TRBD2	many	TRBJ2-1	TRBV11-2	TGTGCCAGCAGCCCAGGGCGGGGGTATGAGCAGTTCTTC	CASSPGRGYEQFF
.	.	TRBJ2-7	TRBV6-2/TRBV6-3	TGTGCCAGCAGTTACTCACGGCCCTCCTACGAGCAGTACTTC	CASSYSRPSYEQYF
TRBD1	.	TRBJ1-5	TRBV3-1	TGTGCCAGCAGCAAGGGACAGCCTAATCAGCCCCAGCATTTT	CASSKGQPNQPQHF
TRBD1	few	TRBJ1-1	TRBV7-3	TGTGCCAGCAGCCCAGATGGGACAGGGCATAGAAACACTGAAGCTTTCTTT	CASSPDGTGHRNTEAFF
TRBD2	.	TRBJ2-5	TRBV7-9	TGTGCCAGCAGCTTAGCCCTAGCGGGGATAGAGACCCAGTACTTC	CASSLALAGIETQYF
.	.	TRBJ1-1	TRBV6-5	TGTGCCAGCAGTTATAAGGGCACTGAAGCTTTCTTT	CASSYKGTEAFF
.	.	TRBJ2-3	TRBV2	TGTGCCAGCACCCGTAGGGGCGGGGGCTCAGATACGCAGTATTTT	CASTRRGGGSDTQYF
.	few	TRBJ1-2	TRBV19	TGTGCCAGTAGTATTTTCACCGACGCTAACTATGGCTACACCTTC	CASSIFTDANYGYTF
.	.	TRBJ1-2	TRBV29-1	TGCAGCGTTGAGGACAAGAACTATGGCTACACCTTC	CSVEDKNYGYTF
.	.	TRBJ1-2	TRBV7-2	TGTGCCAGCAGCTTTCGGGGCTATGGCTACACCTTC	CASSFRGYGYTF
.	few	TRBJ1-2	TRBV13	TGTGCCAGCAGCCCGAGCTCCGGGACTCCTGATTATGGCTACACCTTC	CASSPSSGTPDYGYTF
.	few	TRBJ2-1	TRBV29-1	TGCAGCGTTGAACCCCGGGACTCGGGAGTGAATGAGCAGTTCTTC	CSVEPRDSGVNEQFF
.	.	TRBJ2-1	TRBV11-2	TGTGCCAGCAGCGTTGACATGGCTGCGAATGAGCAGTTCTTC	CASSVDMAANEQFF
TRBD2	.	TRBJ2-7	TRBV5-1	TGCGCCAGCAGCTGGATAACTAGCGGGGGTAGATCCTACGAGCAGTACTTC	CASSWITSGGRSYEQYF
.	few	TRBJ1-6	TRBV4-3	TGCGCCAGCAGCCAAAACCAGCTGAATTCACCCCTCCACTTT	CASSQNQLNSPLHF
.	many	TRBJ2-3	TRBV12-3/TRBV12-4	TGTGCCAGCAGTTCGTCCGGAGATACGCAGTATTTT	CASSSSGDTQYF
TRBD1	few	TRBJ1-1	TRBV9	TGTGCCAGCAGCTTCACCGGGACAGAGGACACTGAAGCTTTCTTT	CASSFTGTEDTEAFF
.	many	TRBJ1-4	TRBV13	TGTGCCACCCGGACGGGGACGGATCCCAATGAAAAACTGTTTTTT	CATRTGTDPNEKLFF
.	medium-sized	TRBJ2-6	TRBV2	TGTGCCAGCCGGGGCGGGGCCTCTGGGGCCAACGTCCTGACTTTC	CASRGGASGANVLTF